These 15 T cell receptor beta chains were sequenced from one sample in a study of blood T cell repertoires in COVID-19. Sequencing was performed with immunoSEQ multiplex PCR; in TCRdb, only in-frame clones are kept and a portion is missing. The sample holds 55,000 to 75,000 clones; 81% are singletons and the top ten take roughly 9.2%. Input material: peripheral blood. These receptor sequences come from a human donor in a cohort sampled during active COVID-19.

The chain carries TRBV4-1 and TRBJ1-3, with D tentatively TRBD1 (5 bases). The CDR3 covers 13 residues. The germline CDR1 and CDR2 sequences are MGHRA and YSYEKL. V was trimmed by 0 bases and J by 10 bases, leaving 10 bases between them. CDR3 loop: CASSQDIGGTIYF. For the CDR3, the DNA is TGCGCCAGCAGCCAAGATATCGGGGGTACCATATATTTT.

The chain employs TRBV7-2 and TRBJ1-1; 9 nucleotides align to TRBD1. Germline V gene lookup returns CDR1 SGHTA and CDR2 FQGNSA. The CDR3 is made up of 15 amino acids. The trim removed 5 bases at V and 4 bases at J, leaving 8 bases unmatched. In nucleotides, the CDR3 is TGTGCCAGCAGCCTAACGGTGACAGGGGGCACTGAAGCTTTCTTT. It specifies CASSLTVTGGTEAFF. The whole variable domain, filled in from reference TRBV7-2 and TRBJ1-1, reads GAGVSQSPSNKVTEKGKDVELRCDPISGHTALYWYRQSLGQGLEFLIYFQGNSAPDKSGLPSDRFSAERTGGSVSTLTIQRTQQEDSAVYLCASSLTVTGGTEAFFGQGTRLTVV.

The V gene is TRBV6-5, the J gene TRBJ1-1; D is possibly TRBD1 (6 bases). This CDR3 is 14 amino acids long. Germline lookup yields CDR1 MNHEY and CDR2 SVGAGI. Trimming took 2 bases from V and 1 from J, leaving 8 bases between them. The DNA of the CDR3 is TGTGCCAGCAGTTACCGAGGGGGGAACACTGAAGCTTTCTTT. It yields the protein CASSYRGGNTEAFF.

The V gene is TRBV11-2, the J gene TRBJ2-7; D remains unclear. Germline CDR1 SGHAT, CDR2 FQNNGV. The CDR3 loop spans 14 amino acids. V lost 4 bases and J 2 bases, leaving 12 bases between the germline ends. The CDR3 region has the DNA TGTGCCAGCAGCTCCCCCACAGCCCCCTACGAGCAGTACTTC. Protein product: CASSSPTAPYEQYF.

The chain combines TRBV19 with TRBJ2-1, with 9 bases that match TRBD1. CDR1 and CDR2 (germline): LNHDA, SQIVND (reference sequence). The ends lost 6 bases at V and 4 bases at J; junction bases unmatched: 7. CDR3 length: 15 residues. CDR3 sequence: CASRGTGKVYNEQFF. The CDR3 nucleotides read TGTGCCAGTAGGGGGACAGGGAAAGTTTACAATGAGCAGTTCTTC.

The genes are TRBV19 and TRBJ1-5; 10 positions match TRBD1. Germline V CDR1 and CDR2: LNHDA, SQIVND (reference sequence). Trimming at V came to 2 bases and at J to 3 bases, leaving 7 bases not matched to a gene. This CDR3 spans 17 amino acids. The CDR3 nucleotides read TGTGCCAGTAGTATAAGGCTGGGACAGGGGAACAATCAGCCCCAGCATTTT. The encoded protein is CASSIRLGQGNNQPQHF. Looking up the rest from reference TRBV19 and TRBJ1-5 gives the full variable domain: DGGITQSPKYLFRKEGQNVTLSCEQNLNHDAMYWYRQDPGQGLRLIYYSQIVNDFQKGDIAEGYSVSREKKESFPLTVTSAQKNPTAFYLCASSIRLGQGNNQPQHFGDGTRLSIL.

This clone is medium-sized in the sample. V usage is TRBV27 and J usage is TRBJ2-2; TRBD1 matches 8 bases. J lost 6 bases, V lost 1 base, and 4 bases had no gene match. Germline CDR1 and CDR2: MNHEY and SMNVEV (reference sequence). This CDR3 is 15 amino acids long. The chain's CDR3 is CASSLFPTGAGELFF. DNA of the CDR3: TGTGCCAGCAGTTTATTCCCGACAGGGGCCGGGGAGCTGTTTTTT.

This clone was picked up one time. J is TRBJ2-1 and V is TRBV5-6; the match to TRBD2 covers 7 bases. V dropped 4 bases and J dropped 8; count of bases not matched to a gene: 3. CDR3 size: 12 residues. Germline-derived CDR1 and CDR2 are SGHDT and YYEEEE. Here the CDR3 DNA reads TGTGCCAGCAGCGTCGCGGGAGATGAGCAGTTCTTC. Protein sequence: CASSVAGDEQFF.

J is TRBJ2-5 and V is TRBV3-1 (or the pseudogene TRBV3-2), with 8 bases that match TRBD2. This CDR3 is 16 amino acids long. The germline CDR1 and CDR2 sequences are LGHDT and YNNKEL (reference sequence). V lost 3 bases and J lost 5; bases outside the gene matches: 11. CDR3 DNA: TGTGCCAGCAGCCACTCGCTAGCGGGCTTTGAGGAGACCCAGTACTTC. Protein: CASSHSLAGFEETQYF.

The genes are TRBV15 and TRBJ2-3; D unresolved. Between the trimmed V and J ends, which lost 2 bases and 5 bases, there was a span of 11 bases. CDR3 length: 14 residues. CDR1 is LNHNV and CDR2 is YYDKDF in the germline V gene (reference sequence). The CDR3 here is CATSRRDVLDTQYF. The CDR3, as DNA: TGTGCCACCAGCAGACGAGATGTCCTAGATACGCAGTATTTT.

CDR3 sequence reads: CASSPGRARNTGELFF. CDR3 DNA: TGTGCCAGCAGCCCCGGCAGGGCGCGGAACACCGGGGAGCTGTTTTTT. The rearrangement uses TRBV5-4 and TRBJ2-2, with D possibly matching TRBD1 (5 bases). The CDR3 is made up of 16 amino acids. Trimming cost V 4 bases and J 1 base, with 14 bases left between them. CDR1 is SGHNT and CDR2 is YYREEE in the germline V gene (reference sequence).

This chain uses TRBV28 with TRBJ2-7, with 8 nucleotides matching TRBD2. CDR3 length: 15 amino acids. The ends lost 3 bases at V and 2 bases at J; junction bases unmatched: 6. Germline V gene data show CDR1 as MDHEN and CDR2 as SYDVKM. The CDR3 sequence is CASSFPTGGTYEQYF. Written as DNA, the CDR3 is TGTGCCAGCAGTTTCCCGACGGGAGGGACCTACGAGCAGTACTTC.

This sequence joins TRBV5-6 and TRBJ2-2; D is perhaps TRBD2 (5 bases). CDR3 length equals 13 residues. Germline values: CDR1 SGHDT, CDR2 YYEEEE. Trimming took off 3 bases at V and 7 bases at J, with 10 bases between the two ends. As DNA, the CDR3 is TGTGCCAGCAGCTCCCTAGGGAGCGGGGAGCTGTTTTTT. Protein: CASSSLGSGELFF.

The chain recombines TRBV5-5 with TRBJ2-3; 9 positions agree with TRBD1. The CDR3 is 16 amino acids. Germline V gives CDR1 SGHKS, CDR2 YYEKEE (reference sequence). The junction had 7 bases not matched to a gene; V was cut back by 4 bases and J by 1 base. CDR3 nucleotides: TGTGCCAGCAGCACCACGTGGACAGGGGGCACAGATACGCAGTATTTT. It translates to CASSTTWTGGTDTQYF.

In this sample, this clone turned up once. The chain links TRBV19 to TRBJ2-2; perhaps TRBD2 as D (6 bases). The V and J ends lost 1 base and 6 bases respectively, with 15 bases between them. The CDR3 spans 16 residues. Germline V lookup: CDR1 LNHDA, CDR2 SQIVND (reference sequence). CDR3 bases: TGTGCCAGTAGTATAGGCGGCGGGACCCGCGCCGGGGAGCTGTTTTTT. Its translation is CASSIGGGTRAGELFF.